The subject of this entry is one T cell receptor (beta chain). Its target is unknown. The DNA is omitted, as the CDR3 cannot be located on it reliably, and the CDR3 follows TCRdb's listing. The CDR3 length equals 15 residues, ends included. The germline CDR1 and CDR2 sequences are MNHEY and SVGEGT. Generated by immunoSEQ multiplex PCR, the TCRdb table keeps only in-frame clones and is missing some. Among hundreds of thousands of clones listed, about 90% were seen once. The data were obtained in a study of Ad26.COV2.S vaccination and SARS-CoV-2 variants. Study-level results: With respect to non-spike TCR breadth, vaccine and placebo recipients were similar. The TCR breadth and depth analyses may have produced an underestimate of total T cell responses. Placebo recipients trailed vaccine recipients in spike-specific TCR breadth. The authors reported substantial breadth in spike-specific CD8+ and CD4+ T cell responses after vaccination.

J is TRBJ1-5 and V is TRBV6-2 or TRBV6-3; the D segment call TRBD1 is taken from the table without a DNA check. This receptor was taken from a human donor who had recovered from COVID-19. The specimen comprised peripheral blood, sampled after recovery from COVID-19. The chain's CDR3 is CASSTSTGNNQPQHF.